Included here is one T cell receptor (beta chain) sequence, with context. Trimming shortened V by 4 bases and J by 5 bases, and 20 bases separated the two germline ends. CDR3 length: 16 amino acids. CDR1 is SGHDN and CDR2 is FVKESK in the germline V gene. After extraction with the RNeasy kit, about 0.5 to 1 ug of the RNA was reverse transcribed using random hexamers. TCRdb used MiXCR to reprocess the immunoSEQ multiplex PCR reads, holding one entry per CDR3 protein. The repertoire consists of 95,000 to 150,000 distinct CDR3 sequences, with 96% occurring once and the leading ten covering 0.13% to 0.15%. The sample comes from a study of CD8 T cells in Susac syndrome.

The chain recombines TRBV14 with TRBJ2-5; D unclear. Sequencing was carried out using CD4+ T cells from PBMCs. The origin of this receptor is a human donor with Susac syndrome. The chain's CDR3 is CASSPLMGIVEETQYF. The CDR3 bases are TGTGCCAGCAGCCCCCTTATGGGAATCGTGGAGGAGACCCAGTACTTC.